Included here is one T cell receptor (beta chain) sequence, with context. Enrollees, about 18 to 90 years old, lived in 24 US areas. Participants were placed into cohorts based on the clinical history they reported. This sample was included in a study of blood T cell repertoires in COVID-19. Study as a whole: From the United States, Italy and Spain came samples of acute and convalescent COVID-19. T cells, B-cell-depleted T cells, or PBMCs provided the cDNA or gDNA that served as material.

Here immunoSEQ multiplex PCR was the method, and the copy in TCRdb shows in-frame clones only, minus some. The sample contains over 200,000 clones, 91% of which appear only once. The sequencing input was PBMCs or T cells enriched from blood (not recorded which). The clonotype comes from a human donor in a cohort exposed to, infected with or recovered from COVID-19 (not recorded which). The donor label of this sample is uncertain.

This CDR3 is CASSKEDRVSGQPQHF. The CDR3 DNA sequence: TGTGCCAGCAGCAAAGAAGACAGGGTATCGGGTCAGCCCCAGCATTTT. The chain combines TRBV21-1 with TRBJ1-5; TRBD1 is taken as the D call from the table, unchecked against the DNA. TRBV21-1 is shown as a pseudogene. CDR3 length: 16 amino acids.